Below, 28 T cell receptor beta chains from the same sample are listed, as sequenced in a study of OX40 agonist ivuxolimab in advanced cancers. Profiling relied on immunoSEQ multiplex PCR, and the TCRdb table lists in-frame clones only, not all of them. The table lists fewer than 70,000 clones, about 92% of them singletons, with around 1% in the top ten. Sequences were derived from CD4+ or CD8+ T cells sorted from blood, sampled in a trial of the OX40 agonist ivuxolimab. Source of these receptors: an adult with an advanced solid tumor such as melanoma, head and neck, liver or kidney cancer.

The chain is built from TRBV6-5 and TRBJ1-1; D is perhaps TRBD1 (5 bases). The CDR3 runs to 15 residues. Trimming took 6 bases from V and 3 from J, leaving 17 bases between them. Looked up from germline, CDR1 is MNHEY and CDR2 is SVGAGI. In DNA, the CDR3 is TGTGCCAGCAGGAAACCAGTGGCGGGGGACACTGAAGCTTTCTTT. It is translated as CASRKPVAGDTEAFF.

The rearrangement uses TRBV4-1 and TRBJ1-4; 9 bases line up with TRBD1. V gave up 3 bases and J gave up 5 bases; unmatched junction bases: 4. This CDR3 has 15 residues. Germline CDR1 MGHRA, CDR2 YSYEKL. CDR3 sequence (DNA): TGCGCCAGCAGCCAGCATACAGGGGGCAATGAAAAACTGTTTTTT. Translation: CASSQHTGGNEKLFF.

This clone was seen a single time. V gene TRBV6-1 combines with J gene TRBJ1-1; D remains unclear. Deletions cut 3 bases from V and 2 bases from J, with 4 bases between. Germline CDR1 and CDR2: MNHNS and SASEGT. The length of the CDR3 is 12 residues. This chain's CDR3 is CASSDSNTEAFF. As DNA, the CDR3 is TGTGCCAGCAGTGATAGTAACACTGAAGCTTTCTTT.

Written as DNA, the CDR3 is TGTGCCAGCAGCTTAAGGACTAGCGGGGGGGCATCACGGAGGGAGCAGTACTTC. Protein sequence: CASSLRTSGGASRREQYF. The chain is built from TRBV11-2 and TRBJ2-7; TRBD2 aligns across 15 bases. The CDR3 loop spans 18 amino acids. The V gene end was trimmed by 2 bases and the J gene end by 7 bases; junction bases not matched to a gene: 12. Germline V gene sequence: CDR1 SGHAT, CDR2 FQNNGV.

This chain links TRBV6-1 with TRBJ1-1; 8 bases match TRBD1. The CDR3 loop spans 15 amino acids. Trimming took 6 bases from V and 3 from J; bases not matched to a gene: 9. Germline CDR1 reads MNHNS; CDR2 reads SASEGT. CDR3 nucleotides: TGTGCCAGCAGCCCGATCGGACAGGGCCACACTGAAGCTTTCTTT. Amino acids: CASSPIGQGHTEAFF.

This clone was picked up one time. Other nucleotide sequences from this sample produce the same CDR3. The genes are TRBV5-1 and TRBJ2-5; no clear D. The germline V gene has CDR1 SGHRS and CDR2 YFSETQ. The CDR3 is made up of 11 amino acids. V shed 2 bases and J shed 2 bases, with 1 base lying between them. The CDR3 region has the DNA TGCGCCAGCAGCTTTCAAGAGACCCAGTACTTC. It yields the protein CASSFQETQYF.

This clone was picked up a small number of times. This rearrangement joins TRBV7-2 to TRBJ1-6; D is perhaps TRBD1 (5 bases). This CDR3 has 13 amino acids. CDR1 is SGHTA and CDR2 is FQGNSA in the germline V gene. V lost 5 bases to trimming and J lost 7 bases, with 9 bases between them. The DNA of the CDR3 is TGTGCCAGCAGCCCGGGACCCAATTCACCCCTCCACTTT. Translating it yields CASSPGPNSPLHF.

The chain links TRBV11-2 to TRBJ2-7; the match to TRBD2 covers 9 bases. The CDR3 consists of 16 residues. Germline CDR1 reads SGHAT; CDR2 reads FQNNGV. J gave up 0 bases and V 1 base, and 4 bases lay outside the gene matches. The CDR3, as DNA: TGTGCCAGCAGCTTAGTGACTAGCGGTATCTCCTACGAGCAGTACTTC. It translates to CASSLVTSGISYEQYF. The full variable domain, its missing parts supplied by reference TRBV11-2 and TRBJ2-7, is EAGVAQSPRYKIIEKRQSVAFWCNPISGHATLYWYQQILGQGPKLLIQFQNNGVVDDSQLPKDRFSAERLKGVDSTLKIQPAKLEDSAVYLCASSLVTSGISYEQYFGPGTRLTVT.

The chain combines TRBV10-3 with TRBJ2-7; possibly TRBD1 for D (6 bases). This CDR3 is 14 amino acids long. V lost 5 bases to trimming and J lost 2 bases, with 13 bases between them. Germline CDR1 and CDR2: ENHRY and SYGVKD. CDR3 nucleotides: TGTGCCATCAGTCGACAGGCGTTGACCTACGAGCAGTACTTC. Translation gives CAISRQALTYEQYF.

The V call is TRBV5-1, the J call TRBJ2-3, with 10 bases that match TRBD1. The ends lost 4 bases at V and 0 bases at J; junction bases unmatched: 14. CDR3 length: 19 residues. Germline V CDR1 and CDR2: SGHRS, YFSETQ. The CDR3 DNA is TGCGCCAGCAGCAACTCCGACAGGGGGCGCCCCCATAGCACAGATACGCAGTATTTT. It is translated as CASSNSDRGRPHSTDTQYF.

The V call is TRBV7-8, the J call TRBJ2-2; 8 bases map to TRBD2. J lost 5 bases, V lost 6 bases, and 8 bases had no gene match. The CDR3 length is 15 residues. Germline values: CDR1 SGHVS, CDR2 FQNEAQ. CDR3 region: CASRLSGGATGELFF. CDR3 in DNA: TGTGCCAGCAGGCTGAGCGGGGGCGCTACCGGGGAGCTGTTTTTT.

This sequence joins TRBV5-1 and TRBJ1-3, with D unresolved. V dropped 2 bases and J dropped 0 bases, with 9 bases sitting between them. CDR3 length: 15 residues. Germline values: CDR1 SGHRS, CDR2 YFSETQ. CDR3 region: CASSFGQSSGNTIYF. CDR3 in DNA: TGCGCCAGCAGCTTCGGGCAGAGCTCTGGAAACACCATATATTTT.

This clone was observed a single time. The chain links TRBV10-1 to TRBJ1-4; possibly TRBD1 for D (6 bases). In germline, CDR1 is WNHNN, CDR2 SYGVQD (reference sequence). Trimming pared 6 bases from V and 0 bases from J, leaving 14 bases between. The CDR3 consists of 16 residues. The CDR3 sequence: CASRKRTVATNEKLFF. As DNA, the CDR3 is TGCGCCAGCAGGAAACGGACAGTTGCAACTAATGAAAAACTGTTTTTT.

The V call is TRBV5-1, the J call TRBJ1-3, with 7 positions matching TRBD1. Trimming took 4 bases from V and 3 from J; bases not matched to a gene: 4. The CDR3 sequence is 14 residues long. Germline CDR1 is SGHRS and CDR2 is YFSETQ. The DNA of the CDR3 is TGCGCCAGCAGCGTAACAGGGGATGGAAACACCATATATTTT. This encodes CASSVTGDGNTIYF.

The chain has TRBV6-5 and TRBJ2-3; TRBD1 is a possible D gene (6 bases). CDR1 and CDR2 from the germline V gene are MNHEY and SVGAGI. This CDR3 has 15 amino acids. The germline V and J ends were trimmed by 6 bases and 4 bases, with 17 bases remaining between them. In DNA form, the CDR3 reads TGTGCCAGCAGCCGCCCTCTCTCAGGGGCAGATACGCAGTATTTT. It encodes CASSRPLSGADTQYF.

V is TRBV4-1 and J is TRBJ2-3; D not certain. With 2 bases removed from V and 0 bases from J, the gap between germline ends came to 9 bases. The germline V gene encodes CDR1 MGHRA and CDR2 YSYEKL. The CDR3 sequence is 15 residues long. DNA for the CDR3: TGCGCCAGCAGCCAACAAGGTACTAGCACAGATACGCAGTATTTT. Protein sequence: CASSQQGTSTDTQYF.

This chain connects TRBV7-2 to TRBJ2-3; D unclear. Germline V gene sequence: CDR1 SGHTA, CDR2 FQGNSA. The CDR3 has 13 residues. The V end was cut by 4 bases, the J end by 2 bases, with 7 bases between. The CDR3 loop reads CASSSRTTDTQYF. The CDR3 coding sequence is TGTGCCAGCAGCTCCAGAACCACAGATACGCAGTATTTT.

The rearrangement uses TRBV7-9 and TRBJ1-1, with D maybe TRBD1 (5 bases). Germline V gene data show CDR1 as SEHNR and CDR2 as FQNEAQ (reference sequence). The CDR3 runs 16 residues. V was shortened by 4 bases and J by 0 bases, with 15 bases between the two germline ends. This CDR3 reads CASSSKWGTVNTEAFF. The CDR3 DNA reads as TGTGCCAGCAGCTCAAAGTGGGGGACGGTGAACACTGAAGCTTTCTTT.

This clone appeared once. The chain joins TRBV7-8 to TRBJ1-1, with D perhaps matching TRBD1 (5 bases). The V end lost 5 bases, the J end lost 1 base, and 14 bases lay between the germline ends. The CDR3 spans 15 residues. The germline CDR1 and CDR2 sequences are SGHVS and FQNEAQ. CDR3 sequence reads: CASSVFRAANTEAFF. CDR3 DNA: TGTGCCAGCAGCGTATTCAGGGCGGCGAACACTGAAGCTTTCTTT.

The chain recombines TRBV5-1 with TRBJ1-4; D perhaps matches TRBD1 (5 bases). CDR1 is SGHRS, CDR2 YFSETQ, per germline. The length of the CDR3 is 20 residues. Trimming took 4 bases from V and 0 from J, leaving 25 bases between them. The CDR3 loop is CASSARPTGTLSSTNEKLFF. The CDR3 nucleotides are TGCGCCAGCAGCGCCCGACCAACAGGAACGCTAAGCTCAACTAATGAAAAACTGTTTTTT.

This clone was picked up a small number of times. V is TRBV2 and J is TRBJ1-1; weak D call: TRBD1 (6 bases). Germline V lookup: CDR1 SNHLY, CDR2 FYNNEI. V shed 4 bases and J shed 4 bases, with 13 bases lying between them. The CDR3 sequence is 14 residues long. The CDR3 sequence is CASSGRGGGTEAFF. The CDR3 DNA follows: TGTGCCAGCAGTGGTCGGGGAGGGGGCACTGAAGCTTTCTTT.

This clone was seen a single time. The chain recombines TRBV18 with TRBJ1-1, with 10 bases identical to TRBD1. V lost 3 bases to trimming and J lost 1 base; unmatched junction nucleotides: 5. In germline, CDR1 is KGHSH, CDR2 LQKENI. The CDR3 consists of 16 residues. CDR3 amino acids: CASSPGQGTRNTEAFF. CDR3 in DNA: TGTGCCAGCTCACCGGGACAGGGGACGAGGAACACTGAAGCTTTCTTT.

The V and J genes are TRBV5-1 and TRBJ1-5; D is unclear. The V gene's germline CDR1 is SGHRS and CDR2 YFSETQ. The CDR3 has 14 amino acids. Trimming took off 1 base at V and 2 bases at J, with 7 bases between the two ends. The CDR3 nucleotides read TGCGCCAGCAGCTTGTCCGGCGGCAATCAGCCCCAGCATTTT. It yields the protein CASSLSGGNQPQHF.

This clone has only one observation. The chain employs TRBV5-4 and TRBJ2-7; TRBD1 aligns across 8 bases. CDR3 length: 15 residues. Germline loops: CDR1 SGHNT, CDR2 YYREEE (reference sequence). V lost 1 base to trimming and J lost 3 bases; unmatched junction nucleotides: 6. CDR3 amino acids: CASSLKGQGRYEQYF. The CDR3, as DNA: TGTGCCAGCAGCTTGAAAGGACAGGGACGCTACGAGCAGTACTTC.

The genes are TRBV7-2 and TRBJ1-4; TRBD1 agrees at 7 bases. V shed 5 bases and J 4 bases; nucleotides not matched to a gene: 7. The CDR3 sequence is 15 residues long. CDR1 is SGHTA and CDR2 is FQGNSA in the germline V gene. CDR3 DNA sequence: TGTGCCAGCAGCCGACCGACAGGGCTTAATGAAAAACTGTTTTTT. It encodes CASSRPTGLNEKLFF.

The genes are TRBV11-2 and TRBJ1-5, with D maybe TRBD1 (6 bases). There are 15 residues in the CDR3. Germline CDR1 SGHAT, CDR2 FQNNGV. The V end lost 5 bases, the J end lost 3 bases, and 14 bases lay between the germline ends. In DNA form, the CDR3 reads TGTGCCAGCAGCCCCTTCGGACAGAACAATCAGCCCCAGCATTTT. This sequence encodes CASSPFGQNNQPQHF.

The chain joins TRBV7-8 to TRBJ2-7; a weak D match, TRBD1 (5 bases). V dropped 3 bases and J dropped 5 bases, with 23 bases sitting between them. The CDR3 loop spans 17 amino acids. Germline CDR1 SGHVS, CDR2 FQNEAQ. Here the CDR3 reads CASSFTPGFGIVNEQYF. The CDR3 DNA is TGTGCCAGCAGCTTCACCCCAGGGTTTGGAATCGTGAACGAGCAGTACTTC.

V is TRBV5-1 and J is TRBJ2-1; 8 bases align to TRBD2. The CDR3 contains 15 residues. The V gene end was trimmed by 3 bases and the J gene end by 7 bases; junction bases not matched to a gene: 9. Germline V gene lookup returns CDR1 SGHRS and CDR2 YFSETQ. The CDR3 is CASSSGTPGGNEQFF. As DNA, the CDR3 is TGCGCCAGCAGCTCCGGGACTCCGGGGGGGAATGAGCAGTTCTTC.